These T cell receptor beta chains were read from a single sample in a study of blood T cell repertoires in COVID-19. Assay: immunoSEQ multiplex PCR; the TCRdb copy retains only in-frame clones and omits some. The profile shows about 40,000 clones, more than 75% of them singletons. Sequencing was carried out using peripheral blood. The receptors shown here come from a man aged 45 to 65 with active or convalescent COVID-19. Each CDR3 is given with its conserved first and last residue. D genes are given only for firm matches. Clone size is shown for a subset of rows, as once, few, many or a class of expanded clone.

few	TRBV6-5	TRBJ1-6	TRBD1	TGTGCCAGCAGTTCCAAGACAGGGAGAGGCTCACCCCTCCACTTT	CASSSKTGRGSPLHF
.	TRBV7-2	TRBJ1-1	.	TGTGCCAGCAGCTTACTGGTTGGCGGCACTGAAGCTTTCTTT	CASSLLVGGTEAFF
few	TRBV11-3	TRBJ2-2	TRBD1	TGTGCCAGCAGCTCACGTTTAAGGACAGGGGGCAACACCGGGGAGCTGTTTTTT	CASSSRLRTGGNTGELFF
.	TRBV19	TRBJ1-1	.	TGTGCCAGTATCTCCCACCCCCGGGCAGGGAAGAACACTGAAGCTTTCTTT	CASISHPRAGKNTEAFF
.	TRBV18	TRBJ2-1	TRBD1	TGTGCCAGCTCATCCGAGGGGGCTCTAAACAATGAGCAGTTCTTC	CASSSEGALNNEQFF
.	TRBV14	TRBJ2-1	TRBD1	TGTGCCAGCAGCCAAAAGGGACAGGGGTGGTACAATGAGCAGTTCTTC	CASSQKGQGWYNEQFF
.	TRBV15	TRBJ1-5	.	TGTGCCACCAGCAGAGATCGGGGGTCGTCTCCCGGGGGGGATCAGCCCCAGCATTTT	CATSRDRGSSPGGDQPQHF
.	TRBV12-5	TRBJ2-2	.	TGTGCTAGTGGTTTGGTGTCCGTGCAGGCGGGCGGGGAGCTGTTTTTT	CASGLVSVQAGGELFF
.	TRBV19	TRBJ1-2	.	TGTGCCAGTAGTATATTACAGGGTAGCTACACCTTC	CASSILQGSYTF
.	TRBV20-1	TRBJ1-5	.	TGCAGTGCTAGTTCAGTTGGTACAGGGCATCAGCCCCAGCATTTT	CSASSVGTGHQPQHF
.	TRBV6-1	TRBJ2-5	.	TGTGCCAGCAGTGAAACAAGGACCCAGTACTTC	CASSETRTQYF
.	TRBV28	TRBJ1-2	TRBD1	TGTGCCAGCAGTCCAGGGGGTTTTCGGGGCTACACCTTC	CASSPGGFRGYTF
.	TRBV21-1	TRBJ2-7	.	TGTGCCAGCAGCAGCACACACGGGGACAGGGTAGCGACCGAGCAGTACTTC	CASSSTHGDRVATEQYF
.	TRBV27	TRBJ2-1	TRBD2	TGTGCCAGCAGGAGCGGGATTAATGAGCAGTTCTTC	CASRSGINEQFF
.	TRBV12-3/TRBV12-4	TRBJ2-7	TRBD1	TGTGCCAGCAGCAGACAGGGGTACGAGCAGTACTTC	CASSRQGYEQYF
.	TRBV3-1/TRBV3-2	TRBJ1-2	.	TGTGCCAGCAGCCAAGGGGAACAGGGAGCTTATGGCTACACCTTC	CASSQGEQGAYGYTF
.	TRBV11-2	TRBJ2-6	.	TGTGCCAGCAGCGATTCCTCCAGGGTTCTGGCCGGGGCCAACGTCCTGACTTTC	CASSDSSRVLAGANVLTF
.	TRBV2	TRBJ1-1	.	TGTGCCAGCAGCCAGGGGAGGGAGGACACTGAAGCTTTCTTT	CASSQGREDTEAFF
.	TRBV29-1	TRBJ2-3	TRBD1	TGCAGCTCAACCGGGACAGGGGTGGATACGCAGTATTTT	CSSTGTGVDTQYF
.	TRBV3-1/TRBV3-2	TRBJ1-4	TRBD1	TGTGCCAGCAGTGATGGACAGGGGTGGGAAACAAATGAAAAACTGTTTTTT	CASSDGQGWETNEKLFF
.	TRBV3-1/TRBV3-2	TRBJ2-5	TRBD1	TGTGCCAGCAGCCGAGGTAGGCCACAGGGGGAGACCCAGTACTTC	CASSRGRPQGETQYF
.	TRBV7-9	TRBJ2-1	.	TGTGCCAGCAGCCTCTTTCGCGGGGGCCTTAACTACAATGAGCAGTTCTTC	CASSLFRGGLNYNEQFF
once	TRBV18	TRBJ1-2	TRBD1	TGTGCCAGCTCACCGAATTCAAACAGGGGTTATGGCTACACCTTC	CASSPNSNRGYGYTF
.	TRBV25-1	TRBJ1-6	.	TGTGCCAGCAGTGGAGGAGGGTCCGGAGGCTATAATTCACCCCTCCACTTT	CASSGGGSGGYNSPLHF
.	TRBV2	TRBJ2-7	TRBD1	TGTGCCAGCACCAAAGACAGGGTAACGGACGAGCAGTACTTC	CASTKDRVTDEQYF
.	TRBV9	TRBJ2-3	TRBD2	TGTGCCAGCAGCCCACGGGTAGCGGGGGGGAAAGGGACAGATACGCAGTATTTT	CASSPRVAGGKGTDTQYF
.	TRBV5-8	TRBJ1-4	.	TGTGCCAGCAGCTTAACAAATGAAAAACTGTTTTTT	CASSLTNEKLFF
.	TRBV2	TRBJ1-6	.	TGTGCCAGCAGTGACAGCTCCTATAATTCACCCCTCCACTTT	CASSDSSYNSPLHF
.	TRBV3-1/TRBV3-2	TRBJ2-5	TRBD1	TGTGCCAGCAGCCGAGGGACAGGGGAAGAGACCCAGTACTTC	CASSRGTGEETQYF
.	TRBV30	TRBJ2-5	.	TGTGCCTGGAGTGCGGGGGAGGAGACCCAGTACTTC	CAWSAGEETQYF
once	TRBV7-9	TRBJ1-1	TRBD1	TGTGCCAGCAGCTACCGGGACAGGGGGCATGGTGAAGCTTTCTTT	CASSYRDRGHGEAFF
.	TRBV12-5	TRBJ2-3	.	TGTGCTAGTGGTTTGGTACAGGACCCGAGCACAGATACGCAGTATTTT	CASGLVQDPSTDTQYF
.	TRBV10-1	TRBJ2-1	.	TGCGCCAGCAGTGAAGGAGGGGGGGCGGACGATGAGCAGTTCTTC	CASSEGGGADDEQFF
.	TRBV29-1	TRBJ1-4	TRBD1	TGCAGCGTTGAATTTTCCAGGGGGCGCGATGAAAAACTGTTTTTT	CSVEFSRGRDEKLFF
.	TRBV11-2	TRBJ2-7	TRBD2	TGTGCCAGCAGCTTAATCAGCGGGGGGTACGAGCAGTACTTC	CASSLISGGYEQYF